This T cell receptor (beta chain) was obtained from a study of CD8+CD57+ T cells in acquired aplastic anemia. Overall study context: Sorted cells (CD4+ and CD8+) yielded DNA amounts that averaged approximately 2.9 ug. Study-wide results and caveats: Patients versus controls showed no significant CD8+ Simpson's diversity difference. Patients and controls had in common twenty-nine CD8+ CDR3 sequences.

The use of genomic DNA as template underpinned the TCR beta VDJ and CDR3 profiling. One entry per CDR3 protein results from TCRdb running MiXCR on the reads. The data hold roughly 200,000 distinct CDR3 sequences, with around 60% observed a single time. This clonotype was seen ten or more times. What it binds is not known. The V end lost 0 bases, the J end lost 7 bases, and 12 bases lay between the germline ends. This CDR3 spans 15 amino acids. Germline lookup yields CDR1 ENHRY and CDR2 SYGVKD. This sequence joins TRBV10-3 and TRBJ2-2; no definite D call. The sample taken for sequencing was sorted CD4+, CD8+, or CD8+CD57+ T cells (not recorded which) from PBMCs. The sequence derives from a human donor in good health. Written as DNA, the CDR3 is TGTGCCATCAGTGAGTCGAAGGGAATCTACGGGGAGCTGTTTTTT. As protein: CAISESKGIYGELFF.